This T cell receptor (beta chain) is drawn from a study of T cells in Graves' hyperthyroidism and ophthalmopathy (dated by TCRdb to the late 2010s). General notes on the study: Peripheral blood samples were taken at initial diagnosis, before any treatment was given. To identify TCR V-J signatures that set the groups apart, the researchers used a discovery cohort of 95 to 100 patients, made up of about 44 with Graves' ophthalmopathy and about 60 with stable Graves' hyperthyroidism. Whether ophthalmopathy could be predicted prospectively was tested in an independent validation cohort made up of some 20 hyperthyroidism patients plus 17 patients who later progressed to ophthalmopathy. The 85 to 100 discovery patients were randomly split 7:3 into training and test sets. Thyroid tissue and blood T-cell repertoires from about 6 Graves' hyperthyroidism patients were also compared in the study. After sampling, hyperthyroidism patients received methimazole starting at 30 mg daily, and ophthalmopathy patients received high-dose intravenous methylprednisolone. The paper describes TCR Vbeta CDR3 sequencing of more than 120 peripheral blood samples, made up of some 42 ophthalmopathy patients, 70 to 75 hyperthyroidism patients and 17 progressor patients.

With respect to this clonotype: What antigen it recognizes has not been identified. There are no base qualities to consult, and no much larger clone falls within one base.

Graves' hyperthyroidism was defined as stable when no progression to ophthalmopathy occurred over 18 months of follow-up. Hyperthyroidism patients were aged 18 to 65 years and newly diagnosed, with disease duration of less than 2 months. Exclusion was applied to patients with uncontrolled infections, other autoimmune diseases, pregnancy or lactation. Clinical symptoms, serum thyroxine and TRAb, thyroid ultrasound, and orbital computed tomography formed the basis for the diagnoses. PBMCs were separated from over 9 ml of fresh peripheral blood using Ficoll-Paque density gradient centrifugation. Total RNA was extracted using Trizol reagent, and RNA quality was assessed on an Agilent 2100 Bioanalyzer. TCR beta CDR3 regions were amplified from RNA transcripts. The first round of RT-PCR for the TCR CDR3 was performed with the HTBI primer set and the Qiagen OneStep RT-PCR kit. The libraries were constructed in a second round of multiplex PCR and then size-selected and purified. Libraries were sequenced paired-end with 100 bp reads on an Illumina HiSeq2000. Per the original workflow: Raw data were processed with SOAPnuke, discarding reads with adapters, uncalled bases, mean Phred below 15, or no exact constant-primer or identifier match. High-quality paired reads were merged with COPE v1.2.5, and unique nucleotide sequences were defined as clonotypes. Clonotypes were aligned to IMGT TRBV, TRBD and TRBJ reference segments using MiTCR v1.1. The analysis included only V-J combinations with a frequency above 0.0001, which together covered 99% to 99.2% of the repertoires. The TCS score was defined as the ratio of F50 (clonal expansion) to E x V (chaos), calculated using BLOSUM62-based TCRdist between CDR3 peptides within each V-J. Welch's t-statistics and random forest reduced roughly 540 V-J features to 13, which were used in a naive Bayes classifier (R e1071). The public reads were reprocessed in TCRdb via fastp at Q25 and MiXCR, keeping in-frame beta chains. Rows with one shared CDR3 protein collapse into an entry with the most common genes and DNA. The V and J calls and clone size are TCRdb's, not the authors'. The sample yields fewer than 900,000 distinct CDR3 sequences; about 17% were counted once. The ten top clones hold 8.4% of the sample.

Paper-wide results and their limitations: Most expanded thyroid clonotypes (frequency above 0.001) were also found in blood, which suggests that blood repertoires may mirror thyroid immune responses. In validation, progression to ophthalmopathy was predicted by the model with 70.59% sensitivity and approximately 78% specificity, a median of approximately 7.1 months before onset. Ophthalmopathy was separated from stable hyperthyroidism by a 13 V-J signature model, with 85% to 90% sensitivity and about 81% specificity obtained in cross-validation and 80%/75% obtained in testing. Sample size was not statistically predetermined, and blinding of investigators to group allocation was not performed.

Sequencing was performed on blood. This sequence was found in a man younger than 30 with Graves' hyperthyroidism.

The CDR3 in this case is CASSSGGGLLEQYF. The DNA sequence reads TGCGCCAGCAGCTCGGGCGGGGGCCTTTTGGAGCAGTACTTC. The chain joins TRBV5-1 to TRBJ2-7; possibly the D gene is TRBD2, per 7 matching bases. CDR1 and CDR2 are drawn from the germline V gene: SGHRS, YFSETQ. From the cysteine up to the phenylalanine, the CDR3 has a length of 14 residues. Solely the CDR3 DNA is kept, with 42 bases framed from the first base. V and J are truncated by 3 bases and 7 bases respectively, leaving an intervening sequence of 17 bases.